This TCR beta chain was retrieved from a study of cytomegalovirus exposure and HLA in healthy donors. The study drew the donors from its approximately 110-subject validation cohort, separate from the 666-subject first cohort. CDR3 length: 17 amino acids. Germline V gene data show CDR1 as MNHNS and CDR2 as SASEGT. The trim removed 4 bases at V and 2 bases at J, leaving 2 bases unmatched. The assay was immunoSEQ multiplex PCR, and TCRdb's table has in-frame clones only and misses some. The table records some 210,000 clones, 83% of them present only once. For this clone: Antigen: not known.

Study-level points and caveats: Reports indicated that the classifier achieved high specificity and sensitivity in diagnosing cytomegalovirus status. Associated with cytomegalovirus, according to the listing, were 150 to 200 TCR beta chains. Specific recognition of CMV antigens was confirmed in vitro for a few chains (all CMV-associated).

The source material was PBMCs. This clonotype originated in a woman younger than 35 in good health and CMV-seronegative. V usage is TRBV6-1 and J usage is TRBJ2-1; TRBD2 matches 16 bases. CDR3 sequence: CASSVGLAGGPYNEQFF. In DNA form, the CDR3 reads TGTGCCAGCAGTGTGGGACTAGCGGGAGGGCCCTACAATGAGCAGTTCTTC.